The next 14 T cell receptor beta chains were all read from a single sample in a study of Graves' ophthalmopathy and Graves' hyperthyroidism. For repertoire sequencing, the TCR beta CDR3 regions were amplified from RNA transcripts. Second-round multiplex PCR followed a first-round RT-PCR using HTBI primers. TCRdb fed the multiplex PCR reads into MiXCR, producing one record per CDR3 protein. The sample yields 150,000 to 200,000 distinct CDR3 sequences, roughly two fifths seen once. The sequenced sample was peripheral blood. These receptor sequences come from a man aged 25 to 40 with Graves' ophthalmopathy.

This clonotype was found a few times. V gene TRBV6-1 combines with J gene TRBJ1-5; D remains unclear. Trimming removed 0 bases at V and 3 bases at J, with 9 bases between. Germline-derived CDR1 and CDR2 are MNHNS and SASEGT. The CDR3 is 15 residues long. The CDR3 reads CASSEAGGVNQPQHF. CDR3 coding DNA: TGTGCCAGCAGTGAAGCGGGTGGTGTCAATCAGCCCCAGCATTTT.

This clonotype was counted only a few times. The V and J genes are TRBV6-2 or TRBV6-3 and TRBJ1-1; 8 nucleotides align to TRBD1. V trimming: 6 bases; J trimming: 7 bases; junction bases outside the gene matches: 7. Looked up from germline, CDR1 is MNHEY and CDR2 is SVGEGT. This CDR3 contains 13 residues. This chain's CDR3 is CASRPIDRGEAFF. The CDR3 region has the DNA TGTGCCAGCAGACCCATCGACAGGGGTGAAGCTTTCTTT.

The V and J genes are TRBV2 and TRBJ1-2; D perhaps matches TRBD1 (5 bases). V shed 6 bases and J shed 2 bases, with 16 bases lying between them. Germline CDR1 and CDR2: SNHLY and FYNNEI. This CDR3 is 15 amino acids long. CDR3 residues: CASSAPHRLNYGYTF. CDR3 in DNA: TGTGCCAGCAGCGCCCCCCACAGGCTCAACTATGGCTACACCTTC. The variable domain in full, with the rest retrieved from reference TRBV2 and TRBJ1-2, is EPEVTQTPSHQVTQMGQEVILRCVPISNHLYFYWYRQILGQKVEFLVSFYNNEISEKSEIFDDQFSVERPDGSNFTLKIRSTKLEDSAMYFCASSAPHRLNYGYTFGSGTRLTVV.

This clonotype was seen at least ten times. This chain uses TRBV5-8 with TRBJ2-5; 10 positions match TRBD1. The germline V gene has CDR1 SGHTS and CDR2 YDEGEE. V lost 0 bases and J lost 5; bases outside the gene matches: 4. The CDR3 runs 15 residues. The DNA for the CDR3 is TGTGCCAGCAGCTTGGGACAGGGGGCCGGCGAGACCCAGTACTTC. Encoded protein: CASSLGQGAGETQYF.

The V and J genes are TRBV5-1 and TRBJ2-3; D gene ambiguous. This CDR3 has 12 amino acids. In germline, CDR1 is SGHRS, CDR2 YFSETQ. V dropped 0 bases and J dropped 6 bases, with 5 bases sitting between them. The CDR3 nucleotides are TGCGCCAGCAGCTTGGACCCTGATACGCAGTATTTT. Amino acids: CASSLDPDTQYF.

There are many counts of this clonotype. The rearrangement joins TRBV6-1 to TRBJ1-2; 7 nucleotides match TRBD1. Losses at the gene ends were 7 bases for V and 4 bases for J; bases not matched to a gene: 15. CDR3 size: 16 residues. CDR1 is MNHNS, CDR2 SASEGT, per germline. The CDR3 bases are TGTGCCAGCAATGAGGAGGAGGGGGCTGCTGGCTATGGCTACACCTTC. Residues: CASNEEEGAAGYGYTF.

This clonotype was observed at least ten times. The gene calls are TRBV12-3 or TRBV12-4 and TRBJ2-5, with 10 bases aligning to TRBD1. Trimming took 7 bases from V and 6 from J; bases not matched to a gene: 8. This CDR3 comprises 14 residues. The CDR3 is CASTTTGGGKTQYF. The CDR3 region has the DNA TGTGCCAGCACCACGACAGGGGGCGGTAAGACCCAGTACTTC.

This clonotype was found many times. The rearrangement joins TRBV29-1 to TRBJ1-2, with D unclear. CDR3 length equals 14 residues. CDR1 and CDR2 from the germline V gene are SQVTM and ANQGSEA. Trimming stripped 1 base from V and 7 bases from J, with 16 bases between. CDR3 DNA: TGCAGCGTTGAAGCAGGAACAGATAATCCTGGCTACACCTTC. As protein: CSVEAGTDNPGYTF.

This clonotype appeared many times. The chain links TRBV20-1 to TRBJ2-4, with D possibly TRBD2 on 5 matching bases. Looked up from germline, CDR1 is DFQATT and CDR2 is SNEGSKA (reference sequence). Trimming pared 3 bases from V and 16 bases from J, leaving 22 bases between. The CDR3 spans 13 residues. In DNA form, the CDR3 reads TGCAGTGCTAGGCCGTCCGGCGGGTATGATTCTTACTTC. Translated, it gives CSARPSGGYDSYF.

There are many counts of this clonotype. V gene TRBV29-1 combines with J gene TRBJ2-7; TRBD2 might be the D (6 bases). The V end was cut by 1 base, the J end by 12 bases, with 22 bases between. This CDR3 is 14 amino acids long. Germline lookup yields CDR1 SQVTM and CDR2 ANQGSEA. In DNA form, the CDR3 reads TGCAGCGTTGAAGCCCCCGGGGGTCCATATGGAGCGTACTTC. Translating it yields CSVEAPGGPYGAYF.

This clonotype occurred many times. This chain links TRBV19 with TRBJ2-5; 8 bases map to TRBD2. Germline V CDR1 and CDR2: LNHDA, SQIVND (reference sequence). V was pared by 3 bases and J by 5 bases, with 8 bases of the junction left unmatched. The CDR3 extends over 15 amino acids. The chain's CDR3 is CASSIREGRMETQYF. The CDR3 DNA is TGTGCCAGTAGTATCCGGGAGGGAAGAATGGAGACCCAGTACTTC.

The chain uses TRBV30 and TRBJ2-7, with D perhaps matching TRBD2 (7 bases). The ends were cut back, 8 bases at V and 2 bases at J, with 13 bases in the middle. This CDR3 is 12 amino acids long. Germline CDR1 is GTSNPN and CDR2 is SVGIG (reference sequence). The CDR3: CALSGGPYEQYF. CDR3 nucleotide sequence: TGTGCCCTTTCCGGGGGGCCCTACGAGCAGTACTTC.

V and J are TRBV20-1 and TRBJ2-4, with 7 bases fitting TRBD2. CDR1 and CDR2 (germline): DFQATT, SNEGSKA (reference sequence). The V segment lost 0 bases and the J segment 9 bases; nucleotides outside the gene matches: 8. The CDR3 spans 14 residues. The CDR3 DNA follows: TGCAGTGCTAGAGACCTACAGACTAGCAGCATTCAGTACTTC. It codes for CSARDLQTSSIQYF.

This clonotype has at least ten counts. The chain has TRBV30 and TRBJ2-2; the D gene could be TRBD1 or TRBD2 (5 bases each). The germline V gene has CDR1 GTSNPN and CDR2 SVGIG (reference sequence). The CDR3 has 13 amino acids. Trimming removed 0 bases at V and 7 bases at J, with 9 bases between. CDR3 in DNA: TGTGCCTGGAGTGTGAGGGGTAACGGGGAGCTGTTTTTT. Protein: CAWSVRGNGELFF.